This TCR beta chain was captured in a study of T cells in Graves' hyperthyroidism and ophthalmopathy (dated by TCRdb to about 2019). Looking at the study overall: Peripheral blood was collected at initial diagnosis, before any treatment. To identify TCR V-J signatures that set the groups apart, the researchers used a discovery cohort of 90 to 100 patients, made up of 43 with Graves' ophthalmopathy and 55 to 65 with stable Graves' hyperthyroidism. Whether ophthalmopathy could be predicted prospectively was tested in an independent validation cohort made up of under 20 hyperthyroidism patients plus 17 patients who later progressed to ophthalmopathy. The approximately 90 discovery patients were divided at random into training and test sets in a 7:3 ratio. Thyroid tissue and blood T-cell repertoires from six Graves' hyperthyroidism patients were also compared in the study. Once sampling was done, hyperthyroidism patients were given methimazole at a starting dose of 30 mg daily, whereas ophthalmopathy patients were given high-dose intravenous methylprednisolone. TCR Vbeta CDR3 sequencing of 120 to 150 peripheral blood samples (approximately 44 ophthalmopathy, roughly 74 hyperthyroidism and roughly 17 progressor patients) is reported in the paper.

Sequences SGHAT (CDR1) and FQDESV (CDR2) are obtained from the germline V gene (reference sequence). Deletion took 5 bases off V and 2 bases off J, with a span of 9 bases between the germline ends. From the cysteine up to the phenylalanine, the CDR3 has a length of 13 residues. Kept here is only the CDR3 DNA, which spans 39 bases and is read in frame from base 1. The research as a whole found: Most expanded thyroid clonotypes (frequency above 0.001) were also detected in blood, suggesting blood repertoires may reflect thyroid immune responses. Ophthalmopathy was separated from stable hyperthyroidism by a 13 V-J signature model, with approximately 90% sensitivity and about 81% specificity obtained in cross-validation and 80%/75% obtained in testing. During validation, the model predicted progression to ophthalmopathy a median of approximately 7 months ahead of onset, with around 70% sensitivity and almost 75% specificity. No statistical method was used to set the sample size in advance, and investigators knew the group allocation.

The TCR beta CDR3 regions were amplified from RNA transcripts. For the first round of RT-PCR on the TCR CDR3, the HTBI primer set was used together with the Qiagen OneStep RT-PCR kit. The libraries were constructed in a second round of multiplex PCR and then size-selected and purified. The libraries were sequenced on an Illumina HiSeq2000 using paired-end 100 bp reads. The study's processing was this. SOAPnuke was used to process the raw data, throwing out any read that contained adapters or uncalled bases, had a mean Phred below 15, or lacked an exact constant-primer or identifier match. COPE v1.2.5 was used to merge high-quality paired reads, and clonotypes were defined as unique nucleotide sequences. MiTCR v1.1 was used to align the clonotypes against IMGT TRBV, TRBD and TRBJ reference segments. Only V-J combinations with frequency above 0.0001, covering approximately 99% of repertoires, were analysed. A TCS score was defined as the ratio of F50 (clonal expansion) to E x V (chaos), with BLOSUM62-based TCRdist applied between CDR3 peptides within each V-J. Welch's t-statistics and random forest reduced roughly 500 V-J features to around 14, which were used in a naive Bayes classifier (R e1071). Clones were called with MiXCR by TCRdb after fastp trimmed the public reads at Q25, and only in-frame beta chains were retained. Rows matching on CDR3 protein sequence are summarized as one entry with the most common DNA and genes. The authors' filters were not applied to this entry. The sample contains 370,000 or so distinct CDR3 sequences, roughly 12% of them found a single time. The top ten clones comprise 20% to 25% of the sample.

Hyperthyroidism patients were aged 18 to 65 years and newly diagnosed, with disease duration of less than 2 months. Exclusion was applied to patients with uncontrolled infections, other autoimmune diseases, pregnancy or lactation. Diagnoses were based on clinical symptoms, serum thyroxine and TRAb, thyroid ultrasound and orbital computed tomography. For progressor patients, blood was drawn at the first diagnosis of hyperthyroidism, before any ophthalmopathy symptoms had appeared. Ficoll-Paque density gradient centrifugation was used to isolate PBMCs from approximately 10 ml of fresh peripheral blood. Progressor patients were first diagnosed with Graves' hyperthyroidism and then developed ophthalmopathy during follow-up. Total RNA was extracted using Trizol reagent, and RNA quality was assessed on an Agilent 2100 Bioanalyzer. This clonotype was seen many times. The clone's antigen remains unknown. Within one base of it there is no much larger clone, and no base qualities were kept.

Sequences were obtained from blood. The source of this sequence is a man aged 25 to 45 with Graves' hyperthyroidism that later progressed to Graves' ophthalmopathy. The chain is encoded by TRBV11-1 joined to TRBJ1-2, and possibly TRBD1, on 5 matching bases. CDR3 sequence: CASSPDINYGYTF. In nucleotides, the sequence is TGTGCCAGCAGCCCGGACATAAACTATGGCTACACCTTC.